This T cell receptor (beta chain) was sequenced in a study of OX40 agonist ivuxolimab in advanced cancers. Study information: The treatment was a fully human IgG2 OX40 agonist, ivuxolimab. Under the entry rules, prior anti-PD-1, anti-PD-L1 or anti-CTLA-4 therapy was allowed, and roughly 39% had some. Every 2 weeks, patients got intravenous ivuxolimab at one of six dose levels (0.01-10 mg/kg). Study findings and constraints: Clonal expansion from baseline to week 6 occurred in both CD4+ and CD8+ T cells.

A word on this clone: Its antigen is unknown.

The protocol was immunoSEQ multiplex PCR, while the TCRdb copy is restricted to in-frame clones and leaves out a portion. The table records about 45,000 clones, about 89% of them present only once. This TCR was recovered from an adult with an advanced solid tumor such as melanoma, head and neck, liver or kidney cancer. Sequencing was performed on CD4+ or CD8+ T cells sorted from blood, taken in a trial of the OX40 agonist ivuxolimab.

The CDR3 reads CASSAGQFNTEAFF. CDR3 coding DNA: TGCGCCAGCAGCGCCGGACAGTTTAACACTGAAGCTTTCTTT. This chain joins TRBV5-1 and TRBJ1-1, with D perhaps matching TRBD1 (6 bases). This CDR3 contains 14 residues. In germline, CDR1 is SGHRS, CDR2 YFSETQ. Trimming removed 4 bases from V and 2 bases from J, with 12 bases in between.